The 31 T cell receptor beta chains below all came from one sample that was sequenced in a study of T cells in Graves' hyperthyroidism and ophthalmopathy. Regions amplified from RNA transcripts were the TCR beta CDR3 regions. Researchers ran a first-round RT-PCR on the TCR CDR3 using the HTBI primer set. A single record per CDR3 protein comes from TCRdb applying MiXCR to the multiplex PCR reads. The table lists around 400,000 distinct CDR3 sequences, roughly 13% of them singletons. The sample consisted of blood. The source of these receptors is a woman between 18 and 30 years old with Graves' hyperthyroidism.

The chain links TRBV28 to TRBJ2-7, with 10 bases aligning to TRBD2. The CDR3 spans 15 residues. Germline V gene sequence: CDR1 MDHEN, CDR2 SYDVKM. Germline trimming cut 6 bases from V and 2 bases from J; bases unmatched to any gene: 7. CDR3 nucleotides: TGTGCCAGCAGGTTTACTAGCGGGGCAACCTACGAGCAGTACTTC. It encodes CASRFTSGATYEQYF.

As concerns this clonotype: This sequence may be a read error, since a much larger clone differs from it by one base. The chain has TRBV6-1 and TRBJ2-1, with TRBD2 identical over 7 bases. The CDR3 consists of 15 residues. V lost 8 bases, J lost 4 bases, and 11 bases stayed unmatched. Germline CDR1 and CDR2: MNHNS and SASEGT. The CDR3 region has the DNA TGTGCCAGCGGTATCCATAGCGGGCCGTACAATGAGCAGTTCTTC. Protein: CASGIHSGPYNEQFF.

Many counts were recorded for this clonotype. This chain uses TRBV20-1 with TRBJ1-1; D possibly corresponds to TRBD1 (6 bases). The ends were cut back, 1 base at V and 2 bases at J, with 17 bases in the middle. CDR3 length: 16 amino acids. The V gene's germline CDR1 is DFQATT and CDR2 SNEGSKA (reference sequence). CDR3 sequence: CSARVTPTGTNTEAFF. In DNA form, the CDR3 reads TGCAGTGCTAGAGTCACTCCGACAGGTACTAACACTGAAGCTTTCTTT.

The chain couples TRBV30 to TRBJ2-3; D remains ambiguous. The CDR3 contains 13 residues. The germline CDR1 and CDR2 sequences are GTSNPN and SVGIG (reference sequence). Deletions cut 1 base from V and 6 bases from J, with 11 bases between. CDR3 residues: CAWSGLWRDTQYF. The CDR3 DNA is TGTGCCTGGAGTGGCCTGTGGCGGGATACGCAGTATTTT. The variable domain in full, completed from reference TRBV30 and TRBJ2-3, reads SQTIHQWPATLVQPVGSPLSLECTVEGTSNPNLYWYRQAAGRGLQLLFYSVGIGQISSEVPQNLSASRPQDRQFILSSKKLLLSDSGFYLCAWSGLWRDTQYFGPGTRLTVL.

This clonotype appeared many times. CDR3 bases: TGCAGTGCTAGGACAGGGCCATACAATGAGCAGTTCTTC. It specifies CSARTGPYNEQFF. The chain carries TRBV20-1 and TRBJ2-1; 7 positions match TRBD1. Germline V gene data show CDR1 as DFQATT and CDR2 as SNEGSKA (reference sequence). The CDR3 sequence is 13 residues long. The V and J ends lost 3 bases and 4 bases, in that order; junction bases with no gene match: 3.

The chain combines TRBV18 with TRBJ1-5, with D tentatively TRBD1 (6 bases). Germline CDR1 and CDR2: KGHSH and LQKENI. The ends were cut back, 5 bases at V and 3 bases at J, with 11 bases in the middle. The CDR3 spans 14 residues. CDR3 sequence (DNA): TGTGCCAGCTCATCCCGACAGGTCAATCAGCCCCAGCATTTT. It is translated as CASSSRQVNQPQHF.

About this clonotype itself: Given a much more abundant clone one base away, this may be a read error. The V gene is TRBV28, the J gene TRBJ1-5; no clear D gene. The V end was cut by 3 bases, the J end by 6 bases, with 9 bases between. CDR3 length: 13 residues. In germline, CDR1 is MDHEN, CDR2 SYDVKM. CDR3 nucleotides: TGTGCCAGCAGTTTTGTCCTGGTTCAGCCCCAGCATTTT. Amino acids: CASSFVLVQPQHF.

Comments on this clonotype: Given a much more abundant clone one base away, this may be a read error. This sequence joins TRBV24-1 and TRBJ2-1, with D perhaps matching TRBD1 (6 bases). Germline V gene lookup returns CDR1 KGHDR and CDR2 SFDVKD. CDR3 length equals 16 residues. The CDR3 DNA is TGTGCCATCAGTGAACAGACAGGTCTTTCCTACAATGAGCAGTTCTTC. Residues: CAISEQTGLSYNEQFF.

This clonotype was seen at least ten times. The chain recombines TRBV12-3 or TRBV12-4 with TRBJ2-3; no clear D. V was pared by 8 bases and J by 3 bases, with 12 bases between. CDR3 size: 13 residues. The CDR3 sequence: CASGPDSTDTQYF. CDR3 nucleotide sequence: TGTGCCAGCGGCCCTGATTCAACAGATACGCAGTATTTT.

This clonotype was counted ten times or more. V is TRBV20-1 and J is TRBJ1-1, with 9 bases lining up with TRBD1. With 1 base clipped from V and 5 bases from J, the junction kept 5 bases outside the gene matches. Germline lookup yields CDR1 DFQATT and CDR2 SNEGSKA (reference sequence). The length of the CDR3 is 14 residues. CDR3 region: CSARVDRGTTEAFF. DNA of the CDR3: TGCAGTGCTAGAGTGGACAGGGGCACGACTGAAGCTTTCTTT.

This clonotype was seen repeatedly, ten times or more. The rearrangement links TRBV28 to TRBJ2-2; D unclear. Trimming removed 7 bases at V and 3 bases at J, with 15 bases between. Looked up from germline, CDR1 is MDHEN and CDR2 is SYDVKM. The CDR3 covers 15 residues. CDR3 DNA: TGTGCCAGCAACCTAAGGTCCAGAGACACCGGGGAGCTGTTTTTT. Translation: CASNLRSRDTGELFF.

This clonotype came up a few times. CDR3 bases: TGTGCCAGCAGTTTACGACGGCCTAGACGTTACAATGAGCAGTTCTTC. Protein product: CASSLRRPRRYNEQFF. J is TRBJ2-1 and V is TRBV28; no clear D gene. Trimming removed 2 bases from V and 4 bases from J, with 15 bases in between. Germline V gene sequence: CDR1 MDHEN, CDR2 SYDVKM. The CDR3 loop spans 16 amino acids.

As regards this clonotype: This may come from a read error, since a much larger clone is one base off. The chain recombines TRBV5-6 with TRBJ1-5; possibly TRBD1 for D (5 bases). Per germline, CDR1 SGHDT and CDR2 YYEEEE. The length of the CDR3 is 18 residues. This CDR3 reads CASTWGPAGGIGNQPQRF. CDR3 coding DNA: TGTGCCAGCACCTGGGGACCGGCTGGGGGGATAGGCAATCAGCCCCAGCGTTTT.

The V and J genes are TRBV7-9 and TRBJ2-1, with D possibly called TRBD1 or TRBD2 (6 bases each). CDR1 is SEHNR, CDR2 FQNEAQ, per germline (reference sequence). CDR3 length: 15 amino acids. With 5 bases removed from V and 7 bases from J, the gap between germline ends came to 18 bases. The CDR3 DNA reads TGTGCCAGCAGCGAGGGGTCGGGGGCCTCAAATGAGCAGTTCTTC. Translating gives CASSEGSGASNEQFF.

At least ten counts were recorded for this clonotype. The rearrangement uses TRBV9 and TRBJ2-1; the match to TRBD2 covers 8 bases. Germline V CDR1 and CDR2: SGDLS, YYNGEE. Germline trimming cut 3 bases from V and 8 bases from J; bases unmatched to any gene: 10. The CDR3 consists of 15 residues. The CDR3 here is CASSASSGSQDEQFF. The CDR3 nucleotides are TGTGCCAGCAGCGCATCTAGCGGGTCCCAGGATGAGCAGTTCTTC.

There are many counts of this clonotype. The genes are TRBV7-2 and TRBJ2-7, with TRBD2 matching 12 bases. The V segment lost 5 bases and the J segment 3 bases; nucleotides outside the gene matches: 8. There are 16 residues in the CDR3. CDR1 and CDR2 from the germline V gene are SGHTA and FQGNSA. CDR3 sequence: CASSPGLAGSLYEQYF. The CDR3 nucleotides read TGTGCCAGCAGCCCAGGACTAGCGGGATCCCTCTACGAGCAGTACTTC.

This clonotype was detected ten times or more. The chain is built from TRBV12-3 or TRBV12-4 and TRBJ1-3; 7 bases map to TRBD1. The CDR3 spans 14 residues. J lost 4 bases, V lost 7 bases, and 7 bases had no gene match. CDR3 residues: CASKPDRRGNTIYF. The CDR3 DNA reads TGTGCCAGCAAACCGGACAGGCGCGGAAACACCATATATTTT.

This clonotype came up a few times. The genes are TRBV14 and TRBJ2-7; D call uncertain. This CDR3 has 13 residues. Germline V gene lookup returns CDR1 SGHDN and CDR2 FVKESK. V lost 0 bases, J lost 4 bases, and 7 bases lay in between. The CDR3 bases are TGTGCCAGCAGCCAAGATCCCCCTTACGAGCAGTACTTC. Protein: CASSQDPPYEQYF.

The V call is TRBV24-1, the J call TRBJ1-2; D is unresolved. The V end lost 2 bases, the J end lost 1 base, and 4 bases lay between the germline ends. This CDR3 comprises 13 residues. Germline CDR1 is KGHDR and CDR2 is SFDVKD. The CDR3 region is CATSDSLNYGYTF. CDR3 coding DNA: TGTGCCACCAGTGATTCACTTAACTATGGCTACACCTTC.

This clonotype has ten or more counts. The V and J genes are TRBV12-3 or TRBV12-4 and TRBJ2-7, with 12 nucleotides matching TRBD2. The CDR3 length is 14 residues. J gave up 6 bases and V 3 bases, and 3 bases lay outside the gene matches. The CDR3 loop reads CASSLTSGSPEQYF. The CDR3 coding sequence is TGTGCCAGCAGTTTGACTAGCGGGAGCCCCGAGCAGTACTTC.

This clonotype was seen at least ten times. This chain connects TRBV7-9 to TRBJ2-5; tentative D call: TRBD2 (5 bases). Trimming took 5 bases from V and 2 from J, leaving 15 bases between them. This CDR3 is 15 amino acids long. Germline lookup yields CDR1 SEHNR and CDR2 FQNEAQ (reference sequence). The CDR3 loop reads CASSTIGRGQETQYF. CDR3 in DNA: TGTGCCAGCAGCACCATTGGACGAGGGCAAGAGACCCAGTACTTC. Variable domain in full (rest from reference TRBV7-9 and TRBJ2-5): DTGVSQNPRHKITKRGQNVTFRCDPISEHNRLYWYRQTLGQGPEFLTYFQNEAQLEKSRLLSDRFSAERPKGSFSTLEIQRTEQGDSAMYLCASSTIGRGQETQYFGPGTRLLVL.

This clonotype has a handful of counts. The CDR3 region is CASSQGTGVYEQYF. CDR3 bases: TGTGCCAGCAGCCAAGGGACAGGGGTATACGAGCAGTACTTC. The rearrangement joins TRBV3-1 to TRBJ2-7, with 9 bases aligning to TRBD1. Trimming cost V 1 base and J 4 bases; bases outside gene matches: 2. Germline values: CDR1 LGHDT, CDR2 YNNKEL (reference sequence). The CDR3 is 14 residues long.

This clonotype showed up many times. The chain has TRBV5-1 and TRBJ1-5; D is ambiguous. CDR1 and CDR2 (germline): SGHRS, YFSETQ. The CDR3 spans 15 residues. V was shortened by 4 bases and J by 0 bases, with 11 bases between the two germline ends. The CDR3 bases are TGCGCCAGCAGCGAAGGCATTAATAGCAATCAGCCCCAGCATTTT. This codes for CASSEGINSNQPQHF.

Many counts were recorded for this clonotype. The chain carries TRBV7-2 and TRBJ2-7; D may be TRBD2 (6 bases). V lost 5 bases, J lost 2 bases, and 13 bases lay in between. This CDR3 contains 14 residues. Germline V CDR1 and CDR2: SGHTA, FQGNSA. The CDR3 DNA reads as TGTGCCAGCAGCGAGAATAGACTAGCCTACGAGCAGTACTTC. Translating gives CASSENRLAYEQYF.

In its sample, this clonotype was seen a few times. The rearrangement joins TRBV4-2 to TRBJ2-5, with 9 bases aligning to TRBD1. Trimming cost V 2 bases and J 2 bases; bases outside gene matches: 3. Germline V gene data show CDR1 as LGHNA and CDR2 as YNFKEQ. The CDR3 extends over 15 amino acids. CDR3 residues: CASSQPGQGQETQYF. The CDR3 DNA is TGTGCCAGCAGCCAACCGGGACAGGGTCAAGAGACCCAGTACTTC.

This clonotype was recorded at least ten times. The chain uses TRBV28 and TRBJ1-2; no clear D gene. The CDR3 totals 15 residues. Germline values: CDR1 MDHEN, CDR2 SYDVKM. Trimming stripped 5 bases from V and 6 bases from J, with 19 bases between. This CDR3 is CASSITLRGQNGYTF. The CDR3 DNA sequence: TGTGCCAGCAGTATAACCCTCAGAGGCCAAAATGGCTACACCTTC.

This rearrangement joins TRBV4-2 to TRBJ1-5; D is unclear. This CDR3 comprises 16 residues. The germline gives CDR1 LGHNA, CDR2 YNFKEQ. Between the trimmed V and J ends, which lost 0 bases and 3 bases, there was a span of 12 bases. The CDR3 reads CASSQEEVAVNQPQHF. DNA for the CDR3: TGTGCCAGCAGCCAAGAGGAGGTAGCCGTCAATCAGCCCCAGCATTTT.

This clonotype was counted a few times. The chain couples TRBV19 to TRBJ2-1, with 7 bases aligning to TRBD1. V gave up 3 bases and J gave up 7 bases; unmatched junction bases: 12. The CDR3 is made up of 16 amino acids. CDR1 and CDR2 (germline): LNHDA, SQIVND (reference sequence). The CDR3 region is CASSILPGQLGNEQFF. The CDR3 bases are TGTGCCAGTAGTATCCTTCCGGGACAGCTAGGGAATGAGCAGTTCTTC.

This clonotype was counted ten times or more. The CDR3 loop is CASSLGPGGNQPQHF. In DNA, the CDR3 is TGCGCCAGCAGCTTGGGTCCTGGGGGCAATCAGCCCCAGCATTTT. The chain recombines TRBV5-1 with TRBJ1-5; D is unresolved. Germline V gene lookup returns CDR1 SGHRS and CDR2 YFSETQ. V was pared by 0 bases and J by 2 bases, with 9 bases between. This CDR3 region has 15 residues.

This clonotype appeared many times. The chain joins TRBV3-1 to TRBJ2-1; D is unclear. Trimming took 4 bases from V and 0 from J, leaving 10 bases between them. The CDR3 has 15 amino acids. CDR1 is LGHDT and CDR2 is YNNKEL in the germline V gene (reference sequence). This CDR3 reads CASSRSRSSYNEQFF. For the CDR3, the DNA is TGTGCCAGCAGCCGGAGTCGGAGCTCCTACAATGAGCAGTTCTTC.

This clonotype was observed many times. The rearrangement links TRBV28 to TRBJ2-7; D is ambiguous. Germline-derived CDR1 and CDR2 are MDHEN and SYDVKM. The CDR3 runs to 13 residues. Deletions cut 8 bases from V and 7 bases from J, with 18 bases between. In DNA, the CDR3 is TGTGCCAGCTCGTGGCGCCCCTCAAGGGAGCAGTACTTC. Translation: CASSWRPSREQYF.